The sequence of this TCR beta chain was determined in a study of response to subunit inactivated influenza vaccine. This clonotype was seen only a few times. MiXCR, run by TCRdb on the RT-PCR reads, gives a single entry per CDR3 protein. In the table there are 180,000 or so distinct CDR3 sequences, approximately 12% of which are singletons. This CDR3 region has 14 residues. The V and J ends lost 0 bases and 5 bases respectively, with 9 bases between them. Germline V gene lookup returns CDR1 SGDLS and CDR2 YYNGEE. These same data were also listed under a study on T cells expressing NK-cell markers. This second report adds: Synthesis of TCR beta cDNA relied on 5'RACE template switching carrying UMIs. Sorted CD3+CD56+NKG2C+, CD3+CD56+NKG2C- and CD3+CD56-NKG2C+ T-cell subsets were beta-chain profiled.

This receptor was identified in a man in his fifties or sixties who received an inactivated influenza vaccine. This chain links TRBV9 with TRBJ1-5; D is possibly TRBD1 (6 bases). Sequenced here: CD8+ T cells sorted from PBMCs, sampled roughly 13 days after vaccination. The CDR3 reads CASSVGGGDQPQHF. In nucleotides, the CDR3 is TGTGCCAGCAGCGTAGGGGGGGGCGATCAGCCCCAGCATTTT.